The clone carrying this TCR beta chain was seen many times. Trimming cost V 1 base and J 4 bases, with 22 bases left between them. The germline CDR1 and CDR2 sequences are KGHSH and LQKENI. The CDR3 loop spans 18 amino acids. The sample originates from a study of CD8 T cells in ankylosing spondylitis. Preparation of TCR beta libraries was done by quantitative 5'-RACE with molecular barcodes. TCRdb re-called the 5' RACE reads with MiXCR, one entry per CDR3 protein. The repertoire consists of around 130,000 distinct CDR3 sequences, with about a tenth occurring once and the leading ten covering approximately 3.5%.

The genes are TRBV18 and TRBJ1-1, with D perhaps TRBD1 (5 bases). The receptor was isolated from a male donor with ankylosing spondylitis or in good health (not recorded which). The source material was blood, either unsorted or a sorted T cell fraction (not recorded which). The CDR3 DNA is TGTGCCAGCTCACCACGTCAATCGGCTGGTCAGGGAGGCACTGAAGCTTTCTTT. Amino acid sequence: CASSPRQSAGQGGTEAFF.